This is a list of T cell receptor beta chains from one sample in a study of molecular identifiers for immune sequencing clone quantification. TCRdb called the PCR reads again in MiXCR, with one record for every CDR3 protein. Of about 320,000 distinct CDR3 sequences in the sample, over 20% are singletons; the top ten hold about 0.81%. The sequenced material came from naive CD8+ T cells from blood, with Jurkat cell RNA spiked in. These receptors were obtained from a human donor in good health. Some libraries in this study had Jurkat cell RNA spiked in. Both conserved end residues are part of each CDR3. D genes are given only for firm matches. Sizes are listed as once, few or many counts, or a class when the clone is expanded.

j_call: TRBJ1-5; d_call: .; clone_size: many; v_call: TRBV4-1; cdr3_nt: TGCGCCAGCAGCCAAGATCTGCTCGGCTACGGTCCGAGCAATCAGCCCCAGCATTTT; cdr3_aa: CASSQDLLGYGPSNQPQHF
j_call: TRBJ2-7; d_call: .; clone_size: many; v_call: TRBV20-1; cdr3_nt: TGCAGTGCTAGTAGGGCATTCTCCTACGAGCAGTACTTC; cdr3_aa: CSASRAFSYEQYF
j_call: TRBJ1-2; d_call: TRBD1; clone_size: many; v_call: TRBV4-3; cdr3_nt: TGCGCCAGCAGCCCGACAGGGCCCTATGGCTACACCTTC; cdr3_aa: CASSPTGPYGYTF
j_call: TRBJ2-7; d_call: .; clone_size: many; v_call: TRBV7-3; cdr3_nt: TGTGCCAGCAGCCTAGGGACCGCTCCCTACGAGCAGTACTTC; cdr3_aa: CASSLGTAPYEQYF
j_call: TRBJ2-3; d_call: .; clone_size: few; v_call: TRBV2; cdr3_nt: TGTGCCAGCAGTGAAGCGATAGATACGCAGTATTTT; cdr3_aa: CASSEAIDTQYF
j_call: TRBJ1-2; d_call: .; clone_size: many; v_call: TRBV4-1; cdr3_nt: TGCGCCAGCAGCCAAGGGGACGGGCTTACCTATGGCTACACCTTC; cdr3_aa: CASSQGDGLTYGYTF
j_call: TRBJ2-7; d_call: TRBD1; clone_size: many; v_call: TRBV7-9; cdr3_nt: TGTGCCAGCAGCTCCGGGACAGCTACCTACGAGCAGTACTTC; cdr3_aa: CASSSGTATYEQYF
j_call: TRBJ2-3; d_call: .; clone_size: many; v_call: TRBV7-2; cdr3_nt: TGTGCCAGCAGCTTAGGGCAGCAGTCTAGCACAGATACGCAGTATTTT; cdr3_aa: CASSLGQQSSTDTQYF
j_call: TRBJ2-3; d_call: TRBD2; clone_size: few; v_call: TRBV20-1; cdr3_nt: TGCAGTGCCAGACCCCGGTTCCCCGCTAGCGGGAGGGCCGGAACAGATACGCAGTATTTT; cdr3_aa: CSARPRFPASGRAGTDTQYF
j_call: TRBJ2-7; d_call: TRBD1; clone_size: many; v_call: TRBV7-9; cdr3_nt: TGTGCCAGCAGCTTAGCCGGGACGGGGACAGGGAGGTACGAGCAGTACTTC; cdr3_aa: CASSLAGTGTGRYEQYF